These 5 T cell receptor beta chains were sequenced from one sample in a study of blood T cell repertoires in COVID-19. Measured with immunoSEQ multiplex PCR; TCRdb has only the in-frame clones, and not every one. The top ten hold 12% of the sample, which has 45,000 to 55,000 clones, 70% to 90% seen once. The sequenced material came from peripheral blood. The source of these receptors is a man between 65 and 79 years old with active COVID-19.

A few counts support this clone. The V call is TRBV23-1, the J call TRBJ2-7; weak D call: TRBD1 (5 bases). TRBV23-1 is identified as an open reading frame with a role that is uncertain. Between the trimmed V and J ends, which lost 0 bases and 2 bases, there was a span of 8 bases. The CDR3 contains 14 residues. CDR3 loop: CASSQSTDTYEQYF. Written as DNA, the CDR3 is TGCGCCAGCAGTCAATCGACGGACACCTACGAGCAGTACTTC.

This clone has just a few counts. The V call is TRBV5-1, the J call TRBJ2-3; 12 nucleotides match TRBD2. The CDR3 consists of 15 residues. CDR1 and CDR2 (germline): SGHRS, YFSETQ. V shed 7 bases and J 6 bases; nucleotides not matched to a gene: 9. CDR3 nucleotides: TGCGCCAGCCGAAGACTAGCGGGGGATTTGGATACGCAGTATTTT. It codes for CASRRLAGDLDTQYF.

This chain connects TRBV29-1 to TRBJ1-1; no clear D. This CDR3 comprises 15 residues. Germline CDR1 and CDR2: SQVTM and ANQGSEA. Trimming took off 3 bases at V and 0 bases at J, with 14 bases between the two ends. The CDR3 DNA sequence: TGCAGCGTTGATTCGACGGAGAAATTGAACACTGAAGCTTTCTTT. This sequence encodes CSVDSTEKLNTEAFF.

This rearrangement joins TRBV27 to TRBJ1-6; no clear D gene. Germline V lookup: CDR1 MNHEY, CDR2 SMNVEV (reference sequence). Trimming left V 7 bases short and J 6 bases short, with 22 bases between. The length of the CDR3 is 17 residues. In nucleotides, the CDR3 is TGTGCCAGCATGGGGTTTGTCCTCGGGATAGGTAATTCACCCCTCCACTTT. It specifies CASMGFVLGIGNSPLHF.

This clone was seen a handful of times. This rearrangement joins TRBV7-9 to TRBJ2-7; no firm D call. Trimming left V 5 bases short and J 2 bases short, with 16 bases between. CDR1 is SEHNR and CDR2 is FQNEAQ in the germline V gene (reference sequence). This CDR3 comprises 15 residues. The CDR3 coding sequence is TGTGCCAGCAGCCCAAGACACCCCGGTCCCTACGAGCAGTACTTC. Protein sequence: CASSPRHPGPYEQYF.